These T cell receptor beta chains were read from a single sample in a study of T cells in Graves' hyperthyroidism and ophthalmopathy. In TCRdb, the multiplex PCR reads were re-called with MiXCR into one record per CDR3 protein. Of 550,000 to 650,000 distinct CDR3 sequences listed, about 14% are singletons. The material sequenced was blood. The receptors derive from a woman aged 40 to 50 with Graves' hyperthyroidism. CDR3s include the opening cysteine and the closing phenylalanine or tryptophan. The D gene is left open where the match is weak. Clone size is stated in some rows and not others, as once, few, many or a class when expanded.

CDR3nt: TGCAGTGCTAGAGGGGCGGGCGGGACCTCCTACGAGCAGTACTTC; CDR3aa: CSARGAGGTSYEQYF; d_gene: -; j_gene: TRBJ2-7; abundance: many; v_gene: TRBV20-1
CDR3nt: TGTGCCAGCAGTGATACGGGAAGGGCCTACAATGAGCAGTTCTTC; CDR3aa: CASSDTGRAYNEQFF; d_gene: -; j_gene: TRBJ2-1; abundance: -; v_gene: TRBV25-1
CDR3nt: TGTGCCAGCAGCCCTTCAACAGGGGTGCAGTACTTC; CDR3aa: CASSPSTGVQYF; d_gene: TRBD1; j_gene: TRBJ2-7; abundance: -; v_gene: TRBV7-9
CDR3nt: TGCGCCAGCAGCCAAGGTTGGATGTGGTTGTCAGGGGCCAGTGAAAAACTGTTTTTT; CDR3aa: CASSQGWMWLSGASEKLFF; d_gene: -; j_gene: TRBJ1-4; abundance: few; v_gene: TRBV4-1
CDR3nt: TGTGCCAGCAGCCACGGGACAGGGGGGATTGGCTACACCTTC; CDR3aa: CASSHGTGGIGYTF; d_gene: TRBD1; j_gene: TRBJ1-2; abundance: few; v_gene: TRBV3-1
CDR3nt: TGCGCCAGCAGCCAAGATACTCGCGGGTGGAATGAGCAGTTCTTC; CDR3aa: CASSQDTRGWNEQFF; d_gene: -; j_gene: TRBJ2-1; abundance: -; v_gene: TRBV4-1
CDR3nt: TGTGCCAGCAGTTATGCAGAGCGGGAGGGTAAGGACATTCAGTACTTC; CDR3aa: CASSYAEREGKDIQYF; d_gene: TRBD2; j_gene: TRBJ2-4; abundance: many; v_gene: TRBV6-2/TRBV6-3
CDR3nt: TGTGCCAGCTCACCCGGTGGCGGTAGCTCCTACGAGCAGTACTTC; CDR3aa: CASSPGGGSSYEQYF; d_gene: -; j_gene: TRBJ2-7; abundance: many; v_gene: TRBV18
CDR3nt: TGTGCCAGCAACAGGGGACGGGATGAGCAGTTCTTC; CDR3aa: CASNRGRDEQFF; d_gene: TRBD1; j_gene: TRBJ2-1; abundance: -; v_gene: TRBV6-1
CDR3nt: TGCAGTGCTATCCAGGAGGGAGGGTTCCAAGAGACCCAGTACTTC; CDR3aa: CSAIQEGGFQETQYF; d_gene: TRBD2; j_gene: TRBJ2-5; abundance: once; v_gene: TRBV20-1
CDR3nt: TGTGCCAGCAGCCTCGACGGGGTCGAGCAGTACTTC; CDR3aa: CASSLDGVEQYF; d_gene: -; j_gene: TRBJ2-7; abundance: -; v_gene: TRBV7-3
CDR3nt: TGTGCCAGCTCACCAGACCTAACAGGGGCTGAGCAGTACTTC; CDR3aa: CASSPDLTGAEQYF; d_gene: TRBD1; j_gene: TRBJ2-7; abundance: once; v_gene: TRBV18
CDR3nt: TGTGCCAGTAGGGGGCCGCGGGAGACAACCAAAAACATTCAGTACTTC; CDR3aa: CASRGPRETTKNIQYF; d_gene: TRBD2; j_gene: TRBJ2-4; abundance: -; v_gene: TRBV19
CDR3nt: TGCGCCAGCAGCCCGGGGACTAGCGTGAACTCCGCTAGCACAGATACGCAGTATTTT; CDR3aa: CASSPGTSVNSASTDTQYF; d_gene: TRBD2; j_gene: TRBJ2-3; abundance: many; v_gene: TRBV5-1
CDR3nt: TGTGCCAGCACCTGGACAGGGGGCTACGAGCAGTACTTC; CDR3aa: CASTWTGGYEQYF; d_gene: TRBD1; j_gene: TRBJ2-7; abundance: many; v_gene: TRBV12-3/TRBV12-4
CDR3nt: TGTGCCAGCAGTTTCGGAGGGGTTCTAGGGGGCTATGGCTACACCTTC; CDR3aa: CASSFGGVLGGYGYTF; d_gene: -; j_gene: TRBJ1-2; abundance: -; v_gene: TRBV28
CDR3nt: TGTGCCAGCAGACTGACTAGCGCCTGGCCTGAGCAGTTCTTC; CDR3aa: CASRLTSAWPEQFF; d_gene: TRBD2; j_gene: TRBJ2-1; abundance: many; v_gene: TRBV12-3/TRBV12-4
CDR3nt: TGCAGTGCACCGCTAGCGGTCTACAATGAGCAGTTCTTC; CDR3aa: CSAPLAVYNEQFF; d_gene: TRBD2; j_gene: TRBJ2-1; abundance: few; v_gene: TRBV20-1
CDR3nt: TGTGCCAGCAGTTTATCAACGTCGTGGGGGCAAGCTTTCTTT; CDR3aa: CASSLSTSWGQAFF; d_gene: -; j_gene: TRBJ1-1; abundance: many; v_gene: TRBV27
CDR3nt: TGTGCCAGCAGCGTAGGACAGGGGGCCTACAATGAGCAGTTCTTC; CDR3aa: CASSVGQGAYNEQFF; d_gene: TRBD1; j_gene: TRBJ2-1; abundance: many; v_gene: TRBV9
CDR3nt: TGCAGTGCTAGAGATGGAGGACAGGGGGGTGCCGAGCAGTACTTC; CDR3aa: CSARDGGQGGAEQYF; d_gene: TRBD1; j_gene: TRBJ2-7; abundance: many; v_gene: TRBV20-1
CDR3nt: TGTGCCAGCACCAACAAAAGGGTATATGGCTACGAGCAGTACTTC; CDR3aa: CASTNKRVYGYEQYF; d_gene: -; j_gene: TRBJ2-7; abundance: -; v_gene: TRBV28
CDR3nt: TGTGCCAGCAGCCCGACTGGGGTTAGCGGGACACGGCAGTTCTTC; CDR3aa: CASSPTGVSGTRQFF; d_gene: TRBD2; j_gene: TRBJ2-1; abundance: many; v_gene: TRBV3-1
CDR3nt: TGTGCCAGCGGGACAGGTTATGGCTACACCTTC; CDR3aa: CASGTGYGYTF; d_gene: TRBD1; j_gene: TRBJ1-2; abundance: many; v_gene: TRBV27
CDR3nt: TGCGCCAGCAGCATAGACTCCTACGAGCAGTACTTC; CDR3aa: CASSIDSYEQYF; d_gene: -; j_gene: TRBJ2-7; abundance: many; v_gene: TRBV5-1
CDR3nt: TGTGCCAGCAGCTTAATTCGCCGTAACACCATATATTTT; CDR3aa: CASSLIRRNTIYF; d_gene: -; j_gene: TRBJ1-3; abundance: many; v_gene: TRBV11-3
CDR3nt: TGTGCCAGCAGCTTAAGGCCATTCGGGTATGGCAATGAGCAGTTCTTC; CDR3aa: CASSLRPFGYGNEQFF; d_gene: -; j_gene: TRBJ2-1; abundance: -; v_gene: TRBV7-2
CDR3nt: TGCGCCACCAGCAGGTCGTCTAGCCCCTCCTACGAGCAGTACTTC; CDR3aa: CATSRSSSPSYEQYF; d_gene: -; j_gene: TRBJ2-7; abundance: many; v_gene: TRBV5-1
CDR3nt: TGTGCCAGCAGCCATGGCCGGGGCTCCTCTGGAAACACCATATATTTT; CDR3aa: CASSHGRGSSGNTIYF; d_gene: -; j_gene: TRBJ1-3; abundance: few; v_gene: TRBV3-1
CDR3nt: TGTGCCACCACCGGACTAGCGACAGATACGCAGTATTTT; CDR3aa: CATTGLATDTQYF; d_gene: TRBD2; j_gene: TRBJ2-3; abundance: few; v_gene: TRBV19
CDR3nt: TGTGCCAGCAGCAGGACTAGCGGGGTCGACGGGGAGCAGTTCTTC; CDR3aa: CASSRTSGVDGEQFF; d_gene: TRBD2; j_gene: TRBJ2-1; abundance: many; v_gene: TRBV3-1
CDR3nt: TGTGCCAGCAGGGGGACAGAAGCCGGGGAGCTGTTTTTT; CDR3aa: CASRGTEAGELFF; d_gene: TRBD1; j_gene: TRBJ2-2; abundance: many; v_gene: TRBV2
CDR3nt: TGCAGTGCTGGGACAGGGGGCGCGTTCTCTCAGCCCCAGCATTTT; CDR3aa: CSAGTGGAFSQPQHF; d_gene: TRBD1; j_gene: TRBJ1-5; abundance: few; v_gene: TRBV20-1
CDR3nt: TGTGCCAGCAGTTTAGATTGGACGTTCTACGAGCAGTACTTC; CDR3aa: CASSLDWTFYEQYF; d_gene: -; j_gene: TRBJ2-7; abundance: many; v_gene: TRBV12-3/TRBV12-4
CDR3nt: TGTGCCAGCAGTTTATATGGGGGAGCGGCCGCAACCTCGAAGACCGGGGAGCTGTTTTTT; CDR3aa: CASSLYGGAAATSKTGELFF; d_gene: -; j_gene: TRBJ2-2; abundance: many; v_gene: TRBV12-3/TRBV12-4
CDR3nt: TGTGCCAGCAGCTCAAACCAATTCGACTCCAAACAAGCGGAGACCCAGTACTTC; CDR3aa: CASSSNQFDSKQAETQYF; d_gene: -; j_gene: TRBJ2-5; abundance: many; v_gene: TRBV7-3
CDR3nt: TGTGCCAGCAACCCGGACCTAGAGACCCAGTACTTC; CDR3aa: CASNPDLETQYF; d_gene: -; j_gene: TRBJ2-5; abundance: many; v_gene: TRBV28
CDR3nt: TGTGCCAGCAGAATTTTGGGCGGGAGTGGGAATGAGCAGTTCTTC; CDR3aa: CASRILGGSGNEQFF; d_gene: TRBD2; j_gene: TRBJ2-1; abundance: many; v_gene: TRBV7-9
CDR3nt: TGCGCCAGCCACCTGGACACCGGGGAGCTGTTTTTT; CDR3aa: CASHLDTGELFF; d_gene: -; j_gene: TRBJ2-2; abundance: few; v_gene: TRBV5-1
CDR3nt: TGTGCCAGCAGCGTAGGACAGTCGCTAGCCAAAAACATTCAGTACTTC; CDR3aa: CASSVGQSLAKNIQYF; d_gene: -; j_gene: TRBJ2-4; abundance: few; v_gene: TRBV9
CDR3nt: TGCAGTGCCCAACGACAGACACAACCTGAAGCTTTCTTT; CDR3aa: CSAQRQTQPEAFF; d_gene: -; j_gene: TRBJ1-1; abundance: -; v_gene: TRBV20-1
CDR3nt: TGTGCCAGCAGCTTTGGGCCTAGCGGGACAAATGAGCAGTTCTTC; CDR3aa: CASSFGPSGTNEQFF; d_gene: TRBD2; j_gene: TRBJ2-1; abundance: many; v_gene: TRBV7-3
CDR3nt: TGTGCCAGCAGCCCTCGACTCGGGAAGACCCAGTACTTC; CDR3aa: CASSPRLGKTQYF; d_gene: -; j_gene: TRBJ2-5; abundance: few; v_gene: TRBV7-2
CDR3nt: TGTGCCAGCAGCCCCGGGCAGGCGGTCGGCTACACCTTC; CDR3aa: CASSPGQAVGYTF; d_gene: -; j_gene: TRBJ1-2; abundance: many; v_gene: TRBV2
CDR3nt: TGTGCCAGCAGTTCGACTTGGGAGACCCAGTACTTC; CDR3aa: CASSSTWETQYF; d_gene: -; j_gene: TRBJ2-5; abundance: many; v_gene: TRBV28